This TCR beta chain was retrieved from a study of early T cells in non-severe SARS-CoV-2 infection. Each CDR3 protein gets one entry after TCRdb re-called the 5' RACE reads with MiXCR. The sample has 75,000 to 100,000 distinct CDR3 sequences; roughly 15% are singletons. This clonotype appeared a few times. The CDR3 has 14 residues. V lost 5 bases, J lost 2 bases, and 12 bases lay in between. This TCR was sampled from an adult who was a healthcare worker with PCR-confirmed SARS-CoV-2 infection or an uninfected control (not recorded which). The sequencing sample was made of whole blood. This chain links TRBV12-3 or TRBV12-4 with TRBJ2-5; D not certain. The CDR3 here is CASSQPGRQETQYF. The CDR3 DNA reads TGTGCCAGCAGTCAACCGGGTCGACAAGAGACCCAGTACTTC.